This TCR beta chain was retrieved from a study of blood T cell repertoires in COVID-19. Study information: Specimens from acute and convalescent COVID-19 originated in the United States, Italy and Spain. The analysed material was cDNA or gDNA that came from T cells, B-cell-depleted T cells, or PBMCs.

Unmatched junction bases numbered 4, after V lost 5 bases and J lost 0 bases. The V gene's germline CDR1 is SEHNR and CDR2 FQNEAQ (reference sequence). The CDR3 contains 16 residues. Source study methods: It was from reference gene primer amplification that nucleated cell counts were estimated. The method was immunoSEQ multiplex PCR; TCRdb's version includes in-frame clones alone and lacks a portion of them. The V and J calls and clone size come from that table; D and trimming were worked out from the DNA. This sample has about 140,000 clones, with about three quarters found just once. This clone was seen a single time.

The chain is built from TRBV7-9 and TRBJ2-7, with 13 bases aligning to TRBD2. This clonotype originated in a woman between 50 and 59 years old with active or convalescent COVID-19. The sample comprised peripheral blood. The CDR3 DNA is TGTGCCAGCAGCCAGGGACTAGCGGGAAACTCCTACGAGCAGTACTTC. Protein product: CASSQGLAGNSYEQYF.